The source of this T cell receptor beta chain is a study of OX40 agonist ivuxolimab in advanced cancers. Regarding this clone: Its antigen is not identified.

General study points: In the expanded peripheral T cells, antigen specificity was never determined.

This CDR3 spans 15 amino acids. The V gene's germline CDR1 is SGHDT and CDR2 YYEEEE. The germline V and J ends were trimmed by 1 base and 0 bases, with 8 bases remaining between them. The repertoire was sequenced with immunoSEQ multiplex PCR; TCRdb's copy has only in-frame clones and lacks some. The sample lists 45,000 to 50,000 clones; nearly 95% were seen once. The sequencing here drew on CD4+ or CD8+ T cells sorted from blood, taken in a trial of the OX40 agonist ivuxolimab. This chain links TRBV5-6 with TRBJ2-1; TRBD1 is a possible D gene (5 bases). The clonotype originates from an adult with an advanced solid tumor such as melanoma, head and neck, liver or kidney cancer. Here the CDR3 reads CASSLSRDSYNEQFF. Here the CDR3 DNA reads TGTGCCAGCAGCTTGAGCAGGGACTCCTACAATGAGCAGTTCTTC. Looking up the rest from reference TRBV5-6 and TRBJ2-1 gives the full variable domain: DAGVTQSPTHLIKTRGQQVTLRCSPKSGHDTVSWYQQALGQGPQFIFQYYEEEERQRGNFPDRFSGHQFPNYSSELNVNALLLGDSALYLCASSLSRDSYNEQFFGPGTRLTVL.